This T cell receptor beta chain derives from a study of blood T cell repertoires in COVID-19. The CDR3 totals 15 residues. Germline V gene sequence: CDR1 SGHVS, CDR2 FQNEAQ. Deletions cut 5 bases from V and 5 bases from J, with 19 bases between. Sequencing was performed with immunoSEQ multiplex PCR; in TCRdb, only in-frame clones are kept and a portion is missing. The sample has 200,000 to 250,000 clones; about 90% are singletons. Participant reports of clinical history set cohort assignment. The clonotype originates from a man aged 30 to 45 who had recovered from COVID-19. The sample taken for sequencing was PBMCs or T cells enriched from blood (not recorded which). The J gene is TRBJ2-7, the V gene TRBV7-8, with no clear D. Here the CDR3 DNA reads TGTGCCAGCAGCCGAAGTACTTCCCCCCCCGACGAGCAGTACTTC. It yields the protein CASSRSTSPPDEQYF.